One and the same sample provided the 18 T cell receptor beta chains below, sequenced in a study of T-cell memory formation after mild COVID-19. TCRdb re-analysed the 5' RACE reads in MiXCR, keeping a single row per CDR3 protein. This sample has fewer than 400,000 distinct CDR3 sequences, with 10% to 15% found just once. The sample taken for sequencing was PBMCs or a T cell subset sorted from them (not recorded which). These receptors all stem from a man younger than 35 who had mild COVID-19 (a few samples of this study predate the infection). Cell type and time point are not known.

V is TRBV6-2 or TRBV6-3 and J is TRBJ2-1, with D perhaps being TRBD1 or TRBD2 (6 bases each). Germline values: CDR1 MNHEY, CDR2 SVGEGT. The CDR3 has 15 amino acids. The V end was cut by 10 bases, the J end by 7 bases, with 23 bases between. In nucleotides, the CDR3 is TGTGCCACCAGCGACGGGGGCCACCACGAAAATGAGCAGTTCTTC. Its translation is CATSDGGHHENEQFF.

This clonotype was detected only a few times. The chain recombines TRBV12-3 or TRBV12-4 with TRBJ1-2; D is possibly TRBD1 (6 bases). The ends were cut back, 5 bases at V and 3 bases at J, with 10 bases in the middle. This CDR3 has 13 amino acids. The CDR3 bases are TGTGCCAGCAGTCCCCAGGGGTACTATGGCTACACCTTC. It is translated as CASSPQGYYGYTF.

Ten or more counts support this clonotype. The rearrangement joins TRBV20-1 to TRBJ1-1; TRBD1 is a possible D gene (6 bases). V gave up 2 bases and J gave up 0 bases, with 19 bases separating them. Germline V gene data show CDR1 as DFQATT and CDR2 as SNEGSKA (reference sequence). The CDR3 contains 17 residues. The DNA for the CDR3 is TGCAGTGCTAGATTCCCCGGCAGGGGAAGAGTGAACACTGAAGCTTTCTTT. Translation: CSARFPGRGRVNTEAFF.

The chain uses TRBV4-2 and TRBJ2-3, with 10 positions matching TRBD2. The V gene's germline CDR1 is LGHNA and CDR2 YNFKEQ. The CDR3 contains 16 residues. Unmatched junction bases numbered 7, after V lost 2 bases and J lost 5 bases. The CDR3, as DNA: TGTGCCAGCAGCCAACCCCAGCGGGGGGGCCAAGATACGCAGTATTTT. Protein: CASSQPQRGGQDTQYF.

This clonotype was seen more than once but under ten times. The rearrangement links TRBV23-1 to TRBJ1-6; D remains ambiguous. TRBV23-1 is noted as an ORF with a role that remains uncertain. This CDR3 contains 17 residues. Trimming cost V 2 bases and J 0 bases, with 11 bases left between them. CDR3 in DNA: TGCGCCAGCAGTCAAGGCGGTACCAGCTCCTATAATTCACCCCTCCACTTT. Amino acid sequence: CASSQGGTSSYNSPLHF.

J is TRBJ1-2 and V is TRBV29-1; no definite D call. The germline CDR1 and CDR2 sequences are SQVTM and ANQGSEA. The CDR3 spans 14 residues. The V end lost 0 bases, the J end lost 5 bases, and 13 bases lay between the germline ends. The CDR3 DNA reads TGCAGCGTTGAAGATCAGCGGACGGTGTATGGCTACACCTTC. Amino acids: CSVEDQRTVYGYTF.

V usage is TRBV6-5 and J usage is TRBJ1-1, with D unresolved. Germline CDR1 reads MNHEY; CDR2 reads SVGAGI. CDR3 length: 16 residues. V was cut by 0 bases and J by 3 bases, with 14 bases left in between. The CDR3, as DNA: TGTGCCAGCAGTTACTCGATTATAAGGGATTACACTGAAGCTTTCTTT. Its protein product is CASSYSIIRDYTEAFF.

The gene calls are TRBV27 and TRBJ1-2; 11 nucleotides line up with TRBD1. Germline trimming cut 8 bases from V and 5 bases from J; bases unmatched to any gene: 4. This CDR3 has 13 residues. Germline V lookup: CDR1 MNHEY, CDR2 SMNVEV (reference sequence). The chain's CDR3 is CASGQGAIYGYTF. The DNA of the CDR3 is TGTGCCAGCGGACAGGGGGCGATTTATGGCTACACCTTC.

The chain carries TRBV7-9 and TRBJ1-4, with D unresolved. The CDR3 loop spans 14 amino acids. Germline lookup yields CDR1 SEHNR and CDR2 FQNEAQ (reference sequence). The V gene lost 3 bases and the J gene lost 5 bases, with 10 bases spanning the gap. The CDR3 region has the DNA TGTGCCAGCAGCTTCGGGGTCGGAAATGAAAAACTGTTTTTT. This translates into CASSFGVGNEKLFF. Using reference TRBV7-9 and TRBJ1-4 for the parts outside the CDR3, the full variable domain is DTGVSQNPRHKITKRGQNVTFRCDPISEHNRLYWYRQTLGQGPEFLTYFQNEAQLEKSRLLSDRFSAERPKGSFSTLEIQRTEQGDSAMYLCASSFGVGNEKLFFGSGTQLSVL.

This rearrangement joins TRBV5-1 to TRBJ2-3; D remains unclear. Trimming pared 4 bases from V and 4 bases from J, leaving 13 bases between. The CDR3 covers 14 residues. The germline CDR1 and CDR2 sequences are SGHRS and YFSETQ. The CDR3 nucleotides are TGCGCCAGCAGCGTTACGGGCTTCTCAGATACGCAGTATTTT. It translates to CASSVTGFSDTQYF.

The chain's CDR3 is CASSRLAGGSPLHF. DNA for the CDR3: TGTGCCAGCAGCCGCTTGGCGGGGGGTTCACCCCTCCACTTT. V gene TRBV7-2 combines with J gene TRBJ1-6; weak D call: TRBD1 (5 bases). Deletions cut 5 bases from V and 9 bases from J, with 14 bases between. CDR1 is SGHTA and CDR2 is FQGNSA in the germline V gene. The CDR3 runs 14 residues.

This clonotype was recorded many times. The chain joins TRBV20-1 to TRBJ2-3, with 8 bases that match TRBD1. V shed 6 bases, J shed 2 bases, and the junction held 7 bases outside the gene matches. CDR3 size: 14 residues. Per germline, CDR1 DFQATT and CDR2 SNEGSKA (reference sequence). Written as DNA, the CDR3 is TGCAGTGCCAATACAGGGGGAAACACAGATACGCAGTATTTT. Protein: CSANTGGNTDTQYF.

The rearrangement links TRBV4-2 to TRBJ2-2; D gene unclear. The germline V gene encodes CDR1 LGHNA and CDR2 YNFKEQ. V was cut by 3 bases and J by 4 bases, with 9 bases left in between. The CDR3 length is 14 residues. CDR3 protein: CASSHPRSTGELFF. The CDR3 coding sequence is TGTGCCAGCAGCCACCCGAGGAGCACCGGGGAGCTGTTTTTT.

This clonotype was picked up a small number of times. This sequence joins TRBV7-9 and TRBJ2-7; 7 bases are a match to TRBD1. Germline values: CDR1 SEHNR, CDR2 FQNEAQ (reference sequence). Trimming removed 5 bases from V and 3 bases from J; junction bases left unmatched: 10. The CDR3 sequence is 15 residues long. Written as DNA, the CDR3 is TGTGCCAGCAGCCGAACAGGGGAACAGGTCTACGAGCAGTACTTC. Translated: CASSRTGEQVYEQYF.

This clonotype showed up just a few times. The CDR3 DNA follows: TGCAGTGCTCCACGGGACACTCCCCGGATTAACACTGAAGCTTTCTTT. This encodes CSAPRDTPRINTEAFF. The rearrangement uses TRBV20-1 and TRBJ1-1; weak D call: TRBD1 (6 bases). Trimming shortened V by 5 bases and J by 2 bases, and 21 bases separated the two germline ends. This CDR3 has 16 amino acids. The germline gives CDR1 DFQATT, CDR2 SNEGSKA (reference sequence).

The J gene is TRBJ1-6, the V gene TRBV12-3 or TRBV12-4; D unclear. With 2 bases removed from V and 0 bases from J, the gap between germline ends came to 8 bases. This CDR3 comprises 16 residues. CDR3 sequence (DNA): TGTGCCAGCAGTTTATTAAGCAGCTCCTATAATTCACCCCTCCACTTT. Translation: CASSLLSSSYNSPLHF.

This clonotype was seen many times. The chain joins TRBV4-1 to TRBJ2-4, with 8 bases matching TRBD1. The CDR3 has 19 amino acids. V lost 3 bases and J lost 3; bases outside the gene matches: 16. Germline V gene sequence: CDR1 MGHRA, CDR2 YSYEKL. The CDR3 DNA follows: TGCGCCAGCAGCCAGGGCATGGGACAGGCGGGTCTGGGCAAAAACATTCAGTACTTC. It encodes CASSQGMGQAGLGKNIQYF.

Only a few counts were recorded for this clonotype. The rearrangement joins TRBV2 to TRBJ2-6, with a tentative D call TRBD2 (6 bases). V shed 10 bases and J shed 1 base, with 11 bases lying between them. Germline V CDR1 and CDR2: SNHLY, FYNNEI. CDR3 length: 14 amino acids. The CDR3 loop reads CANRRESGANVLTF. The CDR3 region has the DNA TGTGCCAACCGGCGGGAATCTGGGGCCAACGTCCTGACTTTC.